The following is a T cell receptor (beta chain) sequence with its context. The libraries were made with immunoSEQ v3. Generated by immunoSEQ multiplex PCR, the TCRdb table keeps only in-frame clones and is missing some. The profile covers 40,000 to 55,000 clones, with roughly 78% appearing a single time and 4% to 5.5% taken by the ten largest. The data belong to a study of TIL therapy for anti-PD-1-resistant metastatic lung cancer. Study summary: Tumor harvest preceded PD-1/PD-L1 blockade, followed by nivolumab treatment. Patients had a median age of almost 55 years (range about 38-85). Median tumor mutation burden was under 1.9 mutations per megabase.

Sample time point: pre-treatment sample, taken before nivolumab and TIL therapy. Stage 4 NSCLC adults joined between October 2017 and January 2020. The CDR3 sequence is 17 residues long. Trimming at V came to 3 bases and at J to 4 bases, leaving 12 bases not matched to a gene. The germline gives CDR1 MNHEY, CDR2 SMNVEV (reference sequence). This sequence originates from a woman between 30 and 80 years old with non-small cell lung cancer. Here the sequenced sample was blood, taken at baseline. The chain carries TRBV27 and TRBJ2-5, with 9 bases fitting TRBD2. CDR3 in DNA: TGTGCCAGCAGTTTTTTCCGAAGCGGGGGGATAGGAGAGACCCAGTACTTC. Amino acids: CASSFFRSGGIGETQYF.